This TCR beta chain was obtained from a study of OX40 agonist ivuxolimab in advanced cancers. Study as a whole: Each dose-escalation patient presented with hepatocellular carcinoma, melanoma, renal cell or head and neck cancer. Three patients had partial responses: one hepatocellular carcinoma, two cutaneous melanoma.

Trimming cost V 0 bases and J 7 bases; bases outside gene matches: 7. The CDR3 contains 16 residues. Germline loops: CDR1 SGDLS, CDR2 YYNGEE. Clones were sequenced by immunoSEQ multiplex PCR, and TCRdb holds only the in-frame ones, with some missing. Of 50,000 to 75,000 clones in the sample, roughly 85% are singletons; the top ten hold 0.6% to 0.7%. The chain links TRBV9 to TRBJ2-1; 10 bases are shared with TRBD2. The sample in question was CD4+ or CD8+ T cells sorted from blood, obtained in a trial of the OX40 agonist ivuxolimab. This receptor was identified in an adult with an advanced solid tumor such as melanoma, head and neck, liver or kidney cancer. The CDR3: CASSVVSTSGPNEQFF. CDR3 bases: TGTGCCAGCAGCGTAGTTTCGACTAGCGGGCCTAATGAGCAGTTCTTC.